This T cell receptor (beta chain) was sequenced for a study of cytomegalovirus exposure and HLA in healthy donors. On this clone: Its specificity is not known.

Primers: 60 Vbeta forward and 13 Jbeta reverse. The method was immunoSEQ multiplex PCR; TCRdb's version includes in-frame clones alone and lacks a portion of them. In the table there are about 300,000 clones, just over 85% of which are singletons. Study-wide results and caveats: Later analysis identified 17,000 or so TCR beta sequences associated with HLA alleles, using a false discovery rate threshold of 0.05.

The CDR3 is made up of 15 amino acids. Germline assignment: CDR1 LNHDA and CDR2 SQIVND (reference sequence). With 6 bases clipped from V and 3 bases from J, the junction kept 11 bases outside the gene matches. This chain links TRBV19 with TRBJ2-7; 7 bases map to TRBD1. The receptor was isolated from a man aged 40-55 years in good health and CMV-seropositive. Sequencing was done on a sample of PBMCs. The CDR3 region is CASSTGTVVFYEQYF. The CDR3 DNA is TGTGCCAGTAGCACCGGGACAGTCGTTTTCTACGAGCAGTACTTC.